Following are 18 T cell receptor beta chains from one sample sequenced in a study of Japanese encephalitis immunity and Zika vaccine responses. PBMCs were CFSE-labeled and cultured for 6 to 7 days with peptide pools at approximately 0.99 ug/mL each. Unfixed live CD56-CD19-CD16-CD3+CD4+ CFSE-low cells were sorted as proliferating CD4 T cells. MiXCR, run by TCRdb on the 5' RACE reads, gives a single entry per CDR3 protein. This table holds about 420 distinct CDR3 sequences, about 4.5% found once. The material was antigen-activated CD4+ T cells from blood, cultured, obtained during a Zika inactivated vaccine study. These receptors were collected from an adult woman who received an inactivated Zika virus vaccine.

This clonotype occurred a few times. V and J are TRBV11-3 and TRBJ2-3; no clear D gene. There are 13 residues in the CDR3. Germline V gene lookup returns CDR1 SGHNT and CDR2 YENEEA. Between the trimmed V and J ends, which lost 0 bases and 4 bases, there was a span of 5 bases. This CDR3 is CASSLEGADTQYF. The CDR3 nucleotides are TGTGCCAGCAGCTTAGAAGGAGCAGATACGCAGTATTTT.

As concerns this clonotype: A clone one base away is much larger, so this may be a read error. The genes are TRBV10-2 and TRBJ1-4; D is unclear. V dropped 10 bases and J dropped 12 bases, with 21 bases sitting between them. Germline loops: CDR1 WSHSY, CDR2 SAAADI. The CDR3 is 13 residues long. CDR3 protein: CATSQVPLSELFF. In DNA form, the CDR3 reads TGCGCCACCTCCCAGGTCCCACTATCGGAACTGTTTTTT.

This clonotype ranks as medium-sized. V is TRBV20-1 and J is TRBJ2-2, with 7 nucleotides matching TRBD1. Germline trimming cut 6 bases from V and 3 bases from J; bases unmatched to any gene: 7. The CDR3 extends over 14 amino acids. The germline gives CDR1 DFQATT, CDR2 SNEGSKA (reference sequence). The chain's CDR3 is CSAKDRVDTGELFF. The CDR3 DNA sequence: TGCAGTGCCAAAGACAGGGTGGACACCGGGGAGCTGTTTTTT.

In its sample, this clonotype is large. V is TRBV7-2 and J is TRBJ2-7; D gene ambiguous. The V and J ends lost 5 bases and 0 bases respectively, with 5 bases between them. Per germline, CDR1 SGHTA and CDR2 FQGNSA. This CDR3 region has 12 residues. The CDR3 is CASSPLSYEQYF. The CDR3 DNA follows: TGTGCCAGCAGCCCTCTCTCCTACGAGCAGTACTTC. Full variable domain (rest looked up from reference TRBV7-2 and TRBJ2-7): GAGVSQSPSNKVTEKGKDVELRCDPISGHTALYWYRQSLGQGLEFLIYFQGNSAPDKSGLPSDRFSAERTGGSVSTLTIQRTQQEDSAVYLCASSPLSYEQYFGPGTRLTVT.

By proportion, this clonotype is medium-sized. This chain joins TRBV5-1 and TRBJ2-2, with D unclear. The CDR3 length is 15 residues. The V end was cut by 2 bases, the J end by 0 bases, with 8 bases between. The V gene's germline CDR1 is SGHRS and CDR2 YFSETQ. The CDR3 DNA reads as TGCGCCAGCAGCTTAGACGTGTCGAACACCGGGGAGCTGTTTTTT. Its protein is CASSLDVSNTGELFF.

This clonotype was counted between two and nine times. V usage is TRBV27 and J usage is TRBJ2-1; TRBD2 matches at 8 bases. V was clipped by 2 bases and J by 5 bases; unmatched bases: 5. This CDR3 comprises 15 residues. Looked up from germline, CDR1 is MNHEY and CDR2 is SMNVEV (reference sequence). CDR3 DNA: TGTGCCAGCAGTTTAAGGGCGGGGGGTAACAATGAGCAGTTCTTC. It specifies CASSLRAGGNNEQFF.

Relative to its sample, this clonotype is medium-sized. The rearrangement joins TRBV15 to TRBJ2-7; TRBD2 agrees at 9 bases. From germline, CDR1 is LNHNV and CDR2 YYDKDF (reference sequence). CDR3 length equals 20 residues. J was trimmed by 6 bases and V by 4 bases; bases with no gene match: 25. CDR3 loop: CATSKRYFNTRLAVGGEQYF. The CDR3 nucleotides read TGTGCCACCAGCAAGCGATATTTCAATACAAGACTAGCGGTGGGGGGCGAGCAGTACTTC.

In its sample, this clonotype ranks as medium-sized (0.01 to 0.1%). The rearrangement joins TRBV7-9 to TRBJ1-4, with 8 bases matching TRBD1. Germline V gene lookup returns CDR1 SEHNR and CDR2 FQNEAQ (reference sequence). The CDR3 loop spans 14 amino acids. Germline trimming cut 5 bases from V and 8 bases from J; bases unmatched to any gene: 7. CDR3 sequence reads: CASSLRTGNEKLFF. The CDR3 bases are TGTGCCAGCAGCCTTCGGACAGGGAACGAAAAACTGTTTTTT.

This chain uses TRBV28 with TRBJ1-1, with a weak D call TRBD1 (6 bases). CDR1 is MDHEN and CDR2 is SYDVKM in the germline V gene. CDR3 length: 14 amino acids. V lost 4 bases and J 11 bases, leaving 20 bases between the germline ends. The CDR3 DNA follows: TGTGCCAGCAGTTCCCAACAGGGTGGCCTGAGGGCTTTCTTT. Translation: CASSSQQGGLRAFF.

The chain has TRBV18 and TRBJ1-2, with D perhaps matching TRBD1 (5 bases). Trimming shortened V by 2 bases and J by 8 bases, and 15 bases separated the two germline ends. Germline V CDR1 and CDR2: KGHSH, LQKENI. There are 14 residues in the CDR3. The CDR3 DNA reads as TGTGCCAGCTCACCATCGGGACCGACCTACGGCTACACCTTC. It yields the protein CASSPSGPTYGYTF.

As regards this clonotype: A much more abundant neighbour one base away suggests this may be a read error. This chain connects TRBV18 to TRBJ1-6; 10 nucleotides line up with TRBD1. Germline V gene data show CDR1 as KGHSH and CDR2 as LQKENI. The CDR3 length is 18 residues. DNA for the CDR3: TGTGCCAACTCACCTTCAATTCCGGGACAGGGGACATATTCACCCCTCCACTTT. Protein sequence: CANSPSIPGQGTYSPLHF.

This clonotype is large (0.1 to 1%) by share. This chain connects TRBV5-5 to TRBJ2-2, with D possibly matching TRBD1 (6 bases). From germline, CDR1 is SGHKS and CDR2 YYEKEE (reference sequence). Trimming cost V 1 base and J 3 bases, with 13 bases left between them. The CDR3 totals 16 residues. CDR3 region: CASSLRDRRYTGELFF. Here the CDR3 DNA reads TGTGCCAGCAGCTTGCGCGACAGGAGATACACCGGGGAGCTGTTTTTT.

The table lists this clonotype with a few counts. The chain combines TRBV7-3 with TRBJ2-6; no clear D gene. Between the trimmed V and J ends, which lost 7 bases and 2 bases, there was a span of 6 bases. This CDR3 comprises 13 residues. Germline loops: CDR1 SGHTA, CDR2 FQGTGA. In DNA form, the CDR3 reads TGTGCCAGCACCGATACTGGGGCCAACGTCCTGACTTTC. Protein: CASTDTGANVLTF.

This clonotype ranks as medium-sized. The gene calls are TRBV12-3 or TRBV12-4 and TRBJ1-4, with a weak D call TRBD1 (6 bases). CDR3 length: 12 residues. V was shortened by 5 bases and J by 12 bases, with 13 bases between the two germline ends. The CDR3, as DNA: TGTGCCAGCAGTCCACAGGGAGGGGAACTGTTTTTT. It codes for CASSPQGGELFF.

As to this clonotype: Given a far larger clone just one base away, this is likely a sequencing read error. The gene calls are TRBV4-3 and TRBJ2-3; D ambiguous. Trimming removed 1 base from V and 11 bases from J, with 13 bases in between. The CDR3 spans 13 residues. In germline, CDR1 is LGHNA, CDR2 YSLEER. CDR3 loop: CASSQVEEGMQYF. The DNA for the CDR3 is TGCGCCAGCAGCCAAGTAGAAGAAGGTATGCAGTATTTT.

By frequency in the sample, this clonotype is large (0.1 to 1%). The CDR3 coding sequence is TGTGCCAGCAGCTTGAGGCGGGAGGGCCGCAGCGGTGAGCAGTTCTTC. Translation: CASSLRREGRSGEQFF. This chain uses TRBV7-6 with TRBJ2-1, with 9 bases matching TRBD2. J lost 9 bases, V lost 3 bases, and 12 bases had no gene match. The CDR3 consists of 16 residues. The germline gives CDR1 SGHVS, CDR2 FNYEAQ.

By frequency in the sample, this clonotype is medium-sized. The V and J genes are TRBV12-3 or TRBV12-4 and TRBJ2-2, with no clear D. V was clipped by 4 bases and J by 1 base, with 7 bases between them. The CDR3 sequence is 14 residues long. The CDR3 region has the DNA TGTGCCAGCAGTTCCTTAAAGAACACCGGGGAGCTGTTTTTT. Amino acid sequence: CASSSLKNTGELFF.

By sample fraction, this clonotype is large. CDR3 in amino acids: CASSKYQETQYF. In nucleotides, the CDR3 is TGTGCCAGCAGCAAGTACCAAGAGACCCAGTACTTC. This sequence joins TRBV7-2 and TRBJ2-5; D is unresolved. The CDR3 is 12 amino acids. In germline, CDR1 is SGHTA, CDR2 FQGNSA. Trimming took off 5 bases at V and 0 bases at J, with 4 bases between the two ends.